This record looks at one TCR beta chain sequence and its context. Antigen specificity is unknown. V was shortened by 0 bases and J by 8 bases, with 16 bases between the two germline ends. Germline CDR1 MGHRA, CDR2 YSYEKL. The CDR3 is 15 amino acids. The Oncomine TCR Beta short-read assay sequenced DNA from cultured CD4+ T cells. Using its own MiXCR run on the PCR reads, TCRdb lists one record per CDR3 protein. The top ten clones hold under 30% of a sample with about 12,000 distinct CDR3 sequences, more than 70% of them seen once. Treatment: roughly 11-day PBMC culture with coronavirus spike peptide pools or control peptides (ViraFEST assay). TCRs were sequenced by ViraFEST after antigen-specific T cells had been expanded with peptide pools. The record originates from a study of vaccination and CD4 T cells after COVID-19. In the study overall: Convalescent donors totaled six males and four females, including two who were Hispanic.

Regarding the study as a whole: The median count of SARS-CoV-2-reactive clonotypes rose from around 20 to 38, not significantly.

This chain links TRBV4-1 with TRBJ1-2, with D tentatively TRBD1 (6 bases). The sample taken for sequencing was CD4+ T cells from blood, cultured in vitro. This receptor was identified in a human donor who had recovered from COVID-19. CDR3: CASSQDRSGVAGYTF. The CDR3 nucleotides are TGCGCCAGCAGCCAAGACAGGTCAGGGGTCGCCGGCTACACCTTC.